Below, one T cell receptor beta chain is given with its context. Measured with immunoSEQ multiplex PCR; TCRdb has only the in-frame clones, and not every one. The sample records under 400,000 clones, 88% being singletons. The data belong to a study of blood T cell repertoires in COVID-19. Seattle-derived patients entered the study during active infection and were followed longitudinally. This sequence was found in a woman in her twenties or thirties with COVID-19, enrolled during active disease. Sequenced input: peripheral blood.

The CDR3 coding sequence is TGTGCCAGCAGCCAATTCCCTTTAGCGGGGGGGCGCACAGATACGCAGTATTTT. Residues: CASSQFPLAGGRTDTQYF. The chain joins TRBV3-1 (or the pseudogene TRBV3-2) to TRBJ2-3; 11 positions agree with TRBD2. This CDR3 comprises 18 residues. Germline assignment: CDR1 LGHDT and CDR2 YNNKEL (reference sequence). The V gene end was trimmed by 2 bases and the J gene end by 1 base; junction bases not matched to a gene: 8.